The 23 T cell receptor beta chains presented below share a single source sample, sequenced in a study of cytomegalovirus exposure and HLA in healthy donors. A multiplex PCR was run with 60 Vbeta primers and 13 Jbeta primers. The assay was immunoSEQ multiplex PCR, and TCRdb's table has in-frame clones only and misses some. The data contain more than 150,000 clones, over 80% of them seen just once; the ten biggest clones take up less than 2%. The source material was PBMCs. All receptors come from a man aged 35-49 years in good health and CMV-seronegative.

To note about this clone: The same CDR3 also results from other DNA sequences found in this sample. This CDR3 is CASSQEEWTYQETQYF. CDR3 sequence (DNA): TGTGCCAGCAGCCAAGAAGAATGGACTTACCAAGAGACCCAGTACTTC. This chain connects TRBV4-2 to TRBJ2-5; D perhaps matches TRBD2 (5 bases). This CDR3 is built from 16 residues. Germline lookup yields CDR1 LGHNA and CDR2 YNFKEQ. With 0 bases removed from V and 0 bases from J, the gap between germline ends came to 11 bases.

The genes are TRBV28 and TRBJ1-6; TRBD1 matches at 12 bases. V shed 5 bases, J shed 6 bases, and the junction held 5 bases outside the gene matches. The germline V gene encodes CDR1 MDHEN and CDR2 SYDVKM. This CDR3 contains 16 residues. CDR3 sequence reads: CASSGDRGRGNSPLHF. CDR3 in DNA: TGTGCCAGCAGTGGGGACAGGGGGCGAGGTAATTCACCCCTCCACTTT.

The chain combines TRBV7-8 with TRBJ2-6; weak D call: TRBD2 (6 bases). CDR1 and CDR2 (germline): SGHVS, FQNEAQ. The CDR3 loop spans 16 amino acids. Trimming removed 5 bases at V and 4 bases at J, with 15 bases between. CDR3 DNA: TGTGCCAGCAGCCCGCGGAGGGGCGCGGGGGCCAACGTCCTGACTTTC. Its translation: CASSPRRGAGANVLTF.

This sequence joins TRBV7-9 and TRBJ2-3; no clear D gene. Germline values: CDR1 SEHNR, CDR2 FQNEAQ (reference sequence). CDR3 size: 13 residues. Trimming stripped 5 bases from V and 2 bases from J, with 8 bases between. CDR3 region: CASSHQNTDTQYF. The DNA of the CDR3 is TGTGCCAGCAGCCATCAGAACACAGATACGCAGTATTTT.

Regarding this clone: Other DNA sequences of this sample code for an identical CDR3. The V and J genes are TRBV19 and TRBJ1-2, with TRBD1 identical over 7 bases. With V trimmed by 3 bases and J by 3 bases, 1 base remained unmatched. The germline gives CDR1 LNHDA, CDR2 SQIVND (reference sequence). This CDR3 contains 13 residues. The CDR3 loop is CASSIGQDYGYTF. The CDR3 DNA reads as TGTGCCAGTAGTATTGGACAGGACTATGGCTACACCTTC.

The chain employs TRBV18 and TRBJ1-1; 7 bases align to TRBD1. Per the germline V gene, CDR1 is KGHSH and CDR2 is LQKENI. The CDR3 is 14 residues long. V shed 5 bases and J 2 bases; nucleotides not matched to a gene: 5. The CDR3 loop reads CASSSQGGNTEAFF. The CDR3 DNA is TGTGCCAGCTCATCTCAGGGGGGAAACACTGAAGCTTTCTTT.

This clone has just a few counts. The chain combines TRBV2 with TRBJ2-1, with 7 positions matching TRBD2. V shed 7 bases and J 2 bases; nucleotides not matched to a gene: 8. The germline V gene has CDR1 SNHLY and CDR2 FYNNEI. This CDR3 has 15 amino acids. The CDR3: CASTMEAGPYNEQFF. The CDR3 DNA sequence: TGTGCCAGCACTATGGAAGCGGGGCCCTACAATGAGCAGTTCTTC.

This sequence joins TRBV28 and TRBJ2-6; a possible D gene is TRBD1 (7 bases). The V gene lost 6 bases and the J gene lost 4 bases, with 10 bases spanning the gap. The CDR3 consists of 14 residues. The germline CDR1 and CDR2 sequences are MDHEN and SYDVKM. Written as DNA, the CDR3 is TGTGCCAGCAGACAGGGGAGGGGGGCCAACGTCCTGACTTTC. Translated, it gives CASRQGRGANVLTF.

V usage is TRBV6-5 and J usage is TRBJ2-7, with D uncertain. With 0 bases removed from V and 2 bases from J, the gap between germline ends came to 11 bases. Germline V CDR1 and CDR2: MNHEY, SVGAGI. CDR3 length: 15 amino acids. The DNA for the CDR3 is TGTGCCAGCAGTTACTCTGGGCAGGCCGCCTACGAGCAGTACTTC. The encoded protein is CASSYSGQAAYEQYF.

This clone was counted a single time. CDR3 amino acids: CASSLEGDPTYEQYF. The CDR3 DNA follows: TGTGCCAGCAGCTTAGAGGGGGACCCTACCTACGAGCAGTACTTC. The gene calls are TRBV7-2 and TRBJ2-7; weak D call: TRBD1 (6 bases). CDR1 and CDR2 from the germline V gene are SGHTA and FQGNSA. V was trimmed by 1 base and J by 2 bases, leaving 12 bases between them. This CDR3 has 15 residues.

This clone was picked up one time. The CDR3: CASSERDRVTTGELFF. CDR3 nucleotide sequence: TGTGCCAGCAGTGAAAGGGACAGGGTAACCACCGGGGAGCTGTTTTTT. V and J are TRBV6-1 and TRBJ2-2; 9 bases are shared with TRBD1. The CDR3 has 16 residues. Germline CDR1 and CDR2: MNHNS and SASEGT. After removal of 2 bases from V and 4 bases from J, the junction contained 5 bases not matched to a gene.

This clone has only one observation. The genes are TRBV11-3 and TRBJ2-2; D not resolved. Trimming stripped 1 base from V and 4 bases from J, with 10 bases between. Germline CDR1 and CDR2: SGHNT and YENEEA. The CDR3 contains 15 residues. Written as DNA, the CDR3 is TGTGCCAGCAGCTTAGTTCCAGAATTCACCGGGGAGCTGTTTTTT. Its translation: CASSLVPEFTGELFF.

The chain combines TRBV28 with TRBJ2-3; 9 bases are shared with TRBD1. J lost 3 bases, V lost 8 bases, and 12 bases had no gene match. CDR3 length: 16 amino acids. Germline V gene data show CDR1 as MDHEN and CDR2 as SYDVKM. The CDR3 sequence is CASVARDREQTDTQYF. DNA of the CDR3: TGTGCCAGCGTGGCCCGGGACAGGGAACAGACAGATACGCAGTATTTT.

J is TRBJ1-6 and V is TRBV4-1; D call uncertain. The CDR3 is 14 amino acids. V was pared by 4 bases and J by 10 bases, with 14 bases between. Germline V gene data show CDR1 as MGHRA and CDR2 as YSYEKL. CDR3 in amino acids: CASSPYVESSPLHF. The CDR3, as DNA: TGCGCCAGCAGCCCCTATGTGGAGTCGTCACCCCTCCACTTT.

The chain employs TRBV7-2 and TRBJ2-7, with 9 positions matching TRBD1. V gave up 5 bases and J gave up 1 base; unmatched junction bases: 9. The germline V gene encodes CDR1 SGHTA and CDR2 FQGNSA. This CDR3 spans 16 amino acids. CDR3: CASSAQQGASSYEQYF. CDR3 in DNA: TGTGCCAGCAGCGCACAACAGGGGGCCTCTTCCTACGAGCAGTACTTC.

The J gene is TRBJ1-1, the V gene TRBV7-2; the D gene is possibly TRBD1 (5 bases). Germline V gene data show CDR1 as SGHTA and CDR2 as FQGNSA. The germline V and J ends were trimmed by 5 bases and 5 bases, with 15 bases remaining between them. This CDR3 is 14 amino acids long. In DNA, the CDR3 is TGTGCCAGCAGCCTTCAAACCGGGGGTACTGAAGCTTTCTTT. This translates into CASSLQTGGTEAFF.

This chain links TRBV9 with TRBJ2-1; 7 bases line up with TRBD1. Germline CDR1 SGDLS, CDR2 YYNGEE. Trimming at V came to 3 bases and at J to 4 bases, leaving 4 bases not matched to a gene. The CDR3 length is 14 residues. The CDR3 protein is CASSAGTDYNEQFF. The CDR3 nucleotides read TGTGCCAGCAGCGCCGGGACAGATTACAATGAGCAGTTCTTC.

The chain couples TRBV9 to TRBJ2-7, with 11 bases that match TRBD2. The CDR3 is 14 residues long. Germline values: CDR1 SGDLS, CDR2 YYNGEE. Germline trimming cut 4 bases from V and 3 bases from J; bases unmatched to any gene: 3. This chain's CDR3 is CASSYGTSGYEQYF. CDR3 sequence (DNA): TGTGCCAGCAGCTACGGGACTAGCGGCTACGAGCAGTACTTC.

CDR3 sequence reads: CASSPGSSGKYEQYF. For the CDR3, the DNA is TGTGCCAGCTCACCTGGGTCTAGCGGGAAGTACGAGCAGTACTTC. This chain links TRBV18 with TRBJ2-7; 9 bases match TRBD2. J gave up 4 bases and V 3 bases, and 7 bases lay outside the gene matches. The CDR3 is 15 residues long. The V gene's germline CDR1 is KGHSH and CDR2 LQKENI.

The rearrangement joins TRBV16 to TRBJ1-5; D remains ambiguous. Germline lookup yields CDR1 KGHSY and CDR2 FQNENV. The V end was cut by 4 bases, the J end by 4 bases, with 11 bases between. The CDR3 has 14 residues. The CDR3: CASSPERGNQPQHF. The CDR3 region has the DNA TGTGCCAGCAGCCCCGAAAGAGGTAATCAGCCCCAGCATTTT.

CDR3 in amino acids: CASTDFYEQYF. DNA for the CDR3: TGCGCCAGCACCGACTTTTACGAGCAGTACTTC. V gene TRBV5-1 combines with J gene TRBJ2-7; D is ambiguous. Trimming cost V 6 bases and J 4 bases, with 8 bases left between them. In germline, CDR1 is SGHRS, CDR2 YFSETQ. This CDR3 has 11 residues. The whole variable domain, remainder taken from reference TRBV5-1 and TRBJ2-7, is KAGVTQTPRYLIKTRGQQVTLSCSPISGHRSVSWYQQTPGQGLQFLFEYFSETQRNKGNFPGRFSGRQFSNSRSEMNVSTLELGDSALYLCASTDFYEQYFGPGTRLTVT.

The chain combines TRBV28 with TRBJ2-7; possibly TRBD2 for D (6 bases). This CDR3 is built from 14 residues. V shed 3 bases and J shed 0 bases, with 9 bases lying between them. CDR1 MDHEN and CDR2 SYDVKM come from the germline V gene. CDR3 residues: CASSLPGSSYEQYF. The CDR3 nucleotides are TGTGCCAGCAGTTTGCCCGGGAGCTCCTACGAGCAGTACTTC. Looking up the rest from reference TRBV28 and TRBJ2-7 gives the full variable domain: DVKVTQSSRYLVKRTGEKVFLECVQDMDHENMFWYRQDPGLGLRLIYFSYDVKMKEKGDIPEGYSVSREKKERFSLILESASTNQTSMYLCASSLPGSSYEQYFGPGTRLTVT.

The rearrangement links TRBV19 to TRBJ1-1; the D is unclear. Germline V gene lookup returns CDR1 LNHDA and CDR2 SQIVND (reference sequence). Trimming pared 9 bases from V and 1 base from J, leaving 9 bases between. The CDR3 has 12 residues. CDR3 in DNA: TGTGCCAGCGGTGAGGGGAACACTGAAGCTTTCTTT. Amino acid sequence: CASGEGNTEAFF.